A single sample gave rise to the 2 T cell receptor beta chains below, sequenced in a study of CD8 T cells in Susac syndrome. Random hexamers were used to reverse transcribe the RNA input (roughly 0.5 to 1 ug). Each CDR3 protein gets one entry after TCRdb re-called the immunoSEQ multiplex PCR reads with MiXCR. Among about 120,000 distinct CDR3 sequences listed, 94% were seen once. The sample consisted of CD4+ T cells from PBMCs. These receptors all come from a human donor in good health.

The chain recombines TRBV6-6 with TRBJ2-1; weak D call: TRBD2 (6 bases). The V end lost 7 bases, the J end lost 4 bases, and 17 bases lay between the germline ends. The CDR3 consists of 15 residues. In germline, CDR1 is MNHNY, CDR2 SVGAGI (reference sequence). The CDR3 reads CASIEPGTSYNEQFF. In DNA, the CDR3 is TGTGCCAGCATTGAACCCGGGACTTCGTACAATGAGCAGTTCTTC.

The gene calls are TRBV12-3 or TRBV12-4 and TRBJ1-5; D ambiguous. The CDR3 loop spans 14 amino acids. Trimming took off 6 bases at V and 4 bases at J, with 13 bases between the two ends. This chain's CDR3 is CASSRGRDNQPQHF. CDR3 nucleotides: TGTGCCAGCAGCCGGGGAAGGGATAATCAGCCCCAGCATTTT.